The present T cell receptor beta chain was sequenced within a study of T cells in localized non-small cell lung cancer (dated by TCRdb to about 2020). Some background on the complete study: The study analyzed T cell repertoires of 200 to 250 early-stage NSCLC patients, comparing tumors and uninvolved tumor-adjacent lungs. The cohort was made up of 200 to 250 treatment-naive NSCLC patients whose localized lung tumors had been resected. NSCLC patients had a mean age of roughly 64 years, and more than 120 were male and 107 female.

The full study reports these points: Because the study design was exploratory, TCR variables were selected using unadjusted p-values without false-discovery rate correction. Higher T cell density in blood was associated with longer overall survival, whereas higher clonality in adjacent lung was associated with shorter survival. Uninvolved tumor-adjacent lung showed the highest T cell clonality, higher than tumor, which suggests more focused antigenic responses in the uninvolved tumor-adjacent lung. Because multi-region sequencing of the tumors was not done, intratumor heterogeneity could not be ruled out. Of the top 100 tumor clones, a median of roughly 53 were detected in paired uninvolved adjacent lung; roughly 26 were also among that lung's top 100.

TCR beta CDR3 regions were sequenced from DNA using the immunoSEQ Assay. Turning to the authors' computational methods: To compute T cell density, TCR beta template counts were normalized to usable DNA, which was estimated by amplifying housekeeping genes. Richness was estimated with the preseqR package, extrapolating to 400,000 templates for PBMC samples and 120,000 templates for tissue samples. Clonality was calculated as one minus Pielou's evenness. Differential abundance testing on productive amino-acid clonotypes, with a minimum total count of 5 and an alpha of 0.1, was used to identify tissue-enriched TCRs. The Jaccard Index and the Morisita Overlap Index were used to quantify repertoire overlap between compartments. GLIPH grouped TCR beta CDR3s together with public tetramer-defined viral CDR3s, and a viral motif had to include at least three viral sequences and show V-gene enrichment. TCRdb retrieved this table from immuneACCESS and kept in-frame rearrangements only. Not all clones are present; in checked studies, unresolved V genes account for under half, and no reason is known for the remainder. D and trimming come from the DNA, and the V and J calls and clone size come from that table. The sample table lists about 130,000 clones, roughly 90% of them with a count of one. Approximately 1.5% of the sample comes from the top ten.

The germline V end is reduced by 2 bases and the J end by 2 bases; junction bases left unmatched: 7. The germline V gene specifies KGHSH as CDR1 and LQKENI as CDR2. Measured from the cysteine to the phenylalanine, the CDR3 is 17 residues long. The sequence is cut down to CDR3 DNA, 51 bases in frame from base 1. At diagnosis, peripheral blood, uninvolved tumor-adjacent lung and tumor were collected and were preserved as a mix of fresh-frozen and FFPE material. Blood samples were analyzed as peripheral blood mononuclear cells for TCR repertoire profiling. Notes on this clone: No cognate antigen has been identified for it. Base quality data are lacking; no much larger clone is found one base away.

The sequencing here drew on peripheral blood, taken before any cancer treatment. The chain joins TRBV18 to TRBJ2-2, and TRBD2 matches 8 of the central bases. This receptor was taken from a female donor over 55 with stage I lung adenocarcinoma. The nucleotide sequence is TGTGCCAGCTCACCAAAAACTAGCGGAATAAACACCGGGGAGCTGTTTTTT. Translated, it gives CASSPKTSGINTGELFF.